This TCR beta chain was found in a study of yellow fever vaccine responses in identical twins. The CDR3 has 15 amino acids. Germline V gene data show CDR1 as DFQATT and CDR2 as SNEGSKA (reference sequence). V shed 3 bases and J 3 bases; nucleotides not matched to a gene: 6. From the RT-PCR reads, TCRdb called clonotypes with MiXCR, one entry per CDR3 protein. This sample has about 9,000 distinct CDR3 sequences, with 75% to 90% found just once. In the case of this clonotype: What it recognizes is unknown.

General observations from the study: Among the twins, the vaccine T cell response reportedly seemed partly convergent and partly personalized.

J is TRBJ2-2 and V is TRBV20-1; 8 bases line up with TRBD1. The material was T cells from blood (PBMCs), unsorted or a sorted subset (not recorded which), obtained before or after yellow fever vaccination (not recorded which). This clonotype was sampled from a woman younger than 35 who received the yellow fever vaccine. The CDR3 reads CSARKQGADTGELFF. CDR3 bases: TGCAGTGCTAGGAAGCAGGGGGCAGACACCGGGGAGCTGTTTTTT.